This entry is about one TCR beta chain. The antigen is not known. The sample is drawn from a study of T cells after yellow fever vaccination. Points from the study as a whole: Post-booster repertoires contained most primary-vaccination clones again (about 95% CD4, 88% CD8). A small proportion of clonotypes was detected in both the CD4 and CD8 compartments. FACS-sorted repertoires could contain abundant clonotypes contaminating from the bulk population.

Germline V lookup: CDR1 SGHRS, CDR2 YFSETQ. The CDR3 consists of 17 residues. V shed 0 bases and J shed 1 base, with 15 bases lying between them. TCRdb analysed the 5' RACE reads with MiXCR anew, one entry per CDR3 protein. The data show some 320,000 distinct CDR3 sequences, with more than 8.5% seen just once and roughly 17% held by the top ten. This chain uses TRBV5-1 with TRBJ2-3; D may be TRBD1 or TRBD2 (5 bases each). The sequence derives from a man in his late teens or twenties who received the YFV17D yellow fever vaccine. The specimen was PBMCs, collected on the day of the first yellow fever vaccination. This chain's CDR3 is CASSLVLGSGRTDTQYF. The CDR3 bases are TGCGCCAGCAGCTTGGTTCTGGGGTCGGGACGCACAGATACGCAGTATTTT.